The rows below give T cell receptor beta chains drawn from one sample of a study of identical twins. MiXCR, applied by TCRdb to the 5' RACE reads, yields one record per CDR3 protein. In the table there are approximately 500,000 distinct CDR3 sequences, about 15% of which are singletons. These sequences were also reported in another study, on yellow fever vaccine responses in identical twins.

Sequencing was performed on CD4+ T cells sorted from blood. All receptors derive from a woman under 30 in good health. CDR3s include the opening cysteine and the closing phenylalanine or tryptophan. The D gene is left open where the match is weak. Part of the rows lack a size; the others show once, few, many or a class for expanded clones.

clone size,D gene,J gene,V gene,CDR3 DNA,CDR3 protein
-,TRBD1,TRBJ2-1,TRBV5-5,TGTGCCAGCAGCTTGGGACAGGGTCGCCGCTACAATGAGCAGTTCTTC,CASSLGQGRRYNEQFF
few,-,TRBJ2-3,TRBV20-1,TGCAGTGCCCGGGTGGTAAGGGGCACAGATACGCAGTATTTT,CSARVVRGTDTQYF
-,-,TRBJ2-2,TRBV12-3/TRBV12-4,TGTGCCAGCAGTGGGCTGTCATTGGTCACCGGGGAGCTGTTTTTT,CASSGLSLVTGELFF
many,TRBD2,TRBJ2-4,TRBV29-1,TGCAGCGTTGAAGGACTAGCAGAGAACATTCAGTACTTC,CSVEGLAENIQYF
-,TRBD1,TRBJ1-1,TRBV6-5,TGTGCCAGCACCTCGACAGGGACTGAAGCTTTCTTT,CASTSTGTEAFF
few,-,TRBJ1-1,TRBV20-1,TGCAGTGCTAGAAGCCAGCTGAACACTGAAGCTTTCTTT,CSARSQLNTEAFF
few,TRBD2,TRBJ2-5,TRBV29-1,TGCAGCGTGGCCCGGGGGGGGCAGGCGAAACAAGAGACCCAGTACTTC,CSVARGGQAKQETQYF
few,TRBD1,TRBJ1-5,TRBV4-1,TGCGCCAGCAGCCAAGATCCAGGGGGCATTCAGCCCCAGCATTTT,CASSQDPGGIQPQHF
-,-,TRBJ2-3,TRBV15,TGTGCCACCAGCACAGACAGACACCGGAGCACAGATACGCAGTATTTT,CATSTDRHRSTDTQYF
few,-,TRBJ2-7,TRBV7-9,TGTGCCAGCAGCTATATTACCCCGGGACACAACTCCTACGAGCAGTACTTC,CASSYITPGHNSYEQYF
few,-,TRBJ2-1,TRBV10-1,TGCGCCAGCAGTGGGGGTGGTGGTGAGCAGTTCTTC,CASSGGGGEQFF
-,-,TRBJ2-3,TRBV6-2/TRBV6-3,TGTGCCAGCAGTGGGCAGGCTGGGTCAGATACGCAGTATTTT,CASSGQAGSDTQYF
few,-,TRBJ2-1,TRBV24-1,TGTGCCACCAGTGATTTCGGCAGGGGGCTTGGCGGGGGTTACAATGAGCAGTTCTTC,CATSDFGRGLGGGYNEQFF
few,TRBD1,TRBJ2-7,TRBV18,TGTGCCAGCTCCCAAACGACAGGGGGCTCATACGAGCAGTACTTC,CASSQTTGGSYEQYF
few,TRBD2,TRBJ2-5,TRBV5-1,TGCGCCAGCAGCTTGAGGCTAGCGGGGGGATTTGAGACCCAGTACTTC,CASSLRLAGGFETQYF